This T cell receptor beta chain was captured by sequencing in a study of human T cells and chemical hapten exposure. Turning to the study itself: The scalp of each patient received a weekly diphenylcyclopropenone dose for the full roughly 25-week study.

Study-wide findings and caveats: The study found that DPC sensitization did not change TCRs above 1 in 1000 frequency. Every donor had alopecia, and their immune response may therefore differ from healthy people's.

A few counts support this clonotype. Its specificity is not known. Attachment of unique molecular identifiers to individual cDNA molecules was performed in the library. TCRdb passed the RACE reads through MiXCR, listing each CDR3 protein once. The sample lists more than 65,000 distinct CDR3 sequences, 10% occurring once. Specified time point: patch test 1, 2 weeks after DPC sensitization. As to treatment: therapeutic diphenylcyclopropenone sensitization with weekly scalp DPC. CDR3 size: 14 residues. Germline V lookup: CDR1 SGHTA, CDR2 FQGNSA. The ends were cut back, 1 base at V and 3 bases at J, with 10 bases in the middle.

Sequenced material: whole blood, taken in connection with sensitization to the hapten diphenylcyclopropenone (DPC). The receptor's source is a woman aged 45 to 65 with alopecia areata. Some clones in this sample may be carry-over from other donors' samples. The chain is built from TRBV7-2 and TRBJ2-7; D unclear. In nucleotides, the CDR3 is TGTGCCAGCAGCTTAGTGCCAGTAGTCTACGAGCAGTACTTC. Its translation: CASSLVPVVYEQYF.